This section outlines one T cell receptor (beta chain) sequence together with its context. Trimming at V came to 5 bases and at J to 6 bases, leaving 14 bases not matched to a gene. The CDR3 totals 17 residues. Germline V gene lookup returns CDR1 LGHNA and CDR2 YSLEER. This entry comes from a study of blood T cell repertoires in COVID-19. Overall study context: Italy, Spain and the United States were the sources of the convalescent and acute COVID-19 samples. T cells, B-cell-depleted T cells, or PBMCs provided the cDNA or gDNA that served as material.

Methods used by the authors: The assay estimated nucleated cells by amplifying reference gene primers. Profiled with immunoSEQ multiplex PCR; TCRdb holds only in-frame clones, not every one. The V and J calls and the clone size are those of that table, but D and trimming were determined from the DNA. This table has about 99,000 clones, more than 80% appearing once. V and J are TRBV4-3 and TRBJ2-2; 8 nucleotides match TRBD2. The receptor was isolated from a human donor in a cohort sampled during active COVID-19. Sequencing used peripheral blood. CDR3 sequence (DNA): TGCGCCAGCAGCTCCTCCTCGAAGCGGGGGCTTCCCGGGGAGCTGTTTTTT. Its protein is CASSSSSKRGLPGELFF.